Below, one TCR beta chain is given with its context. What it binds is unknown. Its ends do not fully match the called genes, so a read error is possible. The study amplified TCR beta CDR3 regions using RNA transcripts. HTBI primers served in a first-round RT-PCR, which a second-round multiplex PCR followed. TCRdb re-derived calls from the multiplex PCR reads in MiXCR, one entry per CDR3 protein. The sample contains about 550,000 distinct CDR3 sequences, under 40% of which appear only once. Hyperthyroidism patients were newly diagnosed, ill under 2 months, and aged 18 to 65 years. These data belong to a study of Graves' ophthalmopathy and Graves' hyperthyroidism. For the study at large: Hyperthyroidism counted as stable given no ophthalmopathy within 18 months of follow-up. Study-wide results and limits: Most clonotypes expanded in thyroid above 0.001 frequency were present in blood too. For separating ophthalmopathy from stable hyperthyroidism, a 13-signature model gave 87.88% sensitivity and roughly 78% specificity.

The CDR3 contains 15 residues. Germline lookup yields CDR1 KGHDR and CDR2 SFDVKD. The specimen sequenced was peripheral blood or thyroid tissue (not recorded which). V usage is TRBV24-1 and J usage is TRBJ2-5; 8 bases align to TRBD2. This receptor was obtained from an adult man with Graves' hyperthyroidism. The CDR3 here is CATSATLAGQEAQYF. The CDR3 bases are TGTGCCACCAGTGCTACCTTAGCGGGACAAGAGGCCCAGTACTTC.